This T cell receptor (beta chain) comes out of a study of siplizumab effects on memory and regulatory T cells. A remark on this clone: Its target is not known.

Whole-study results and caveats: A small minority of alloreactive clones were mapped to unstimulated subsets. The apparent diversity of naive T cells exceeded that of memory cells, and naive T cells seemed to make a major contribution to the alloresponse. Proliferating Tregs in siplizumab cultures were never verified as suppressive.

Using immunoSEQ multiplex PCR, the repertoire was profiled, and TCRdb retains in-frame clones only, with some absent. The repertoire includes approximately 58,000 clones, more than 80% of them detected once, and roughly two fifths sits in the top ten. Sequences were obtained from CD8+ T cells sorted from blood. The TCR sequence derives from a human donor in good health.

CDR3 DNA: TGCGCCAGCAGCCAAGATTTGGAGGACAATTTACCCTACGAGCAGTACTTC. Its protein product is CASSQDLEDNLPYEQYF. J is TRBJ2-7 and V is TRBV4-3; the D call may be TRBD1 or TRBD2 (5 bases each). Germline CDR1 and CDR2: LGHNA and YSLEER. The CDR3 totals 17 residues. The V gene lost 0 bases and the J gene lost 2 bases, with 17 bases spanning the gap.